Presented here are 4 T cell receptor beta chains from one specimen sequenced in a study of cytomegalovirus exposure and HLA in healthy donors. The PCR contained 60 Vbeta and 13 Jbeta primers. Repertoires were generated with immunoSEQ multiplex PCR, while TCRdb's copy carries only in-frame clones and drops some. The sample has about 200,000 clones, around 79% seen once. Sequencing input: PBMCs. Receptors originate from a male donor in good health and CMV-seropositive.

This clone was counted a few times. The chain has TRBV6-5 and TRBJ1-1; the D gene is possibly TRBD1 (6 bases). The germline V gene has CDR1 MNHEY and CDR2 SVGAGI. The V gene lost 1 base and the J gene lost 4 bases, with 10 bases spanning the gap. CDR3 length: 14 residues. CDR3 region: CASSYFEGGTEAFF. The CDR3, as DNA: TGTGCCAGCAGTTACTTTGAAGGGGGCACTGAAGCTTTCTTT.

This chain connects TRBV27 to TRBJ1-6, with a possible D match to TRBD1 (5 bases). V was clipped by 7 bases and J by 3 bases, with 16 bases between them. Looked up from germline, CDR1 is MNHEY and CDR2 is SMNVEV (reference sequence). The CDR3 is 16 residues long. The CDR3 loop reads CASTLGVGIYNSPLHF. The CDR3 coding sequence is TGTGCCAGCACCCTAGGGGTAGGTATCTATAATTCACCCCTCCACTTT.

The V call is TRBV27, the J call TRBJ1-2; TRBD1 aligns across 9 bases. Germline V lookup: CDR1 MNHEY, CDR2 SMNVEV (reference sequence). J was trimmed by 2 bases and V by 3 bases; bases with no gene match: 7. The CDR3 is 16 amino acids. CDR3 in DNA: TGTGCCAGCAGTTTGCAAAGGGACAGGGTGAACTATGGCTACACCTTC. It yields the protein CASSLQRDRVNYGYTF.

This clone was seen a single time. V and J are TRBV7-9 and TRBJ2-7; weak D call: TRBD2 (5 bases). Between the trimmed V and J ends, which lost 2 bases and 5 bases, there was a span of 10 bases. Germline V gene sequence: CDR1 SEHNR, CDR2 FQNEAQ (reference sequence). The CDR3 covers 13 residues. CDR3 loop: CASSLSGGNEQYF. The DNA for the CDR3 is TGTGCCAGCAGCTTATCTGGAGGAAACGAGCAGTACTTC.